The clone carrying this T cell receptor (beta chain) was picked up a small number of times. The antigen is not known. Patients counted as stable if ophthalmopathy did not develop within 18 months. Disease duration under 2 months; hyperthyroidism patients were aged 18 to 65. Each diagnosis was grounded in clinical symptoms, serum thyroxine and TRAb, thyroid ultrasound, and orbital computed tomography. Amplified TCR beta CDR3 regions came from RNA transcripts. Carried out on the TCR CDR3, a first-round RT-PCR used the HTBI primer set. TCRdb reprocessed the multiplex PCR reads with MiXCR, giving one entry per CDR3 protein. The sample gives approximately 420,000 distinct CDR3 sequences, more than 13% of which show up once; roughly 33% is in the top ten. Trimming cost V 5 bases and J 0 bases, with 13 bases left between them. The CDR3 is 15 residues long. Germline V gives CDR1 MDHEN, CDR2 SYDVKM. These data belong to a study of T cells in Graves' hyperthyroidism and ophthalmopathy.

Study-wide findings and caveats: Blood shared most expanded thyroid clonotypes above 0.001.

V gene TRBV28 combines with J gene TRBJ2-5; D is possibly TRBD1 (5 bases). The specimen sequenced was blood. The sequence was obtained from a woman aged 25 to 45 with Graves' hyperthyroidism. The CDR3 loop reads CASSESHRYQETQYF. The CDR3 region has the DNA TGTGCCAGCAGTGAATCCCACAGGTACCAAGAGACCCAGTACTTC.